The clone carrying this TCR beta chain was seen a handful of times. Germline V gene data show CDR1 as SGHVS and CDR2 as FQNEAQ. The CDR3 runs 19 residues. The V gene end was trimmed by 2 bases and the J gene end by 0 bases; junction bases not matched to a gene: 12. The data originate from a study of cytomegalovirus exposure and HLA in healthy donors. It was with 60 Vbeta and 13 Jbeta primers that the PCR ran. The assay was immunoSEQ multiplex PCR, and TCRdb's table has in-frame clones only and misses some. The repertoire holds roughly 130,000 clones, with roughly 80% as singletons. The sequencing sample was made of PBMCs. This receptor was obtained from a man between 18 and 29 years old in good health and CMV-seronegative. The chain has TRBV7-8 and TRBJ1-3; 8 nucleotides match TRBD1. CDR3: CASSLLTGAGKGSGNTIYF. In nucleotides, the CDR3 is TGTGCCAGCAGCTTATTGACAGGGGCTGGAAAAGGCTCTGGAAACACCATATATTTT.